This T cell receptor (beta chain) was sequenced in a study of blood T cell repertoires in COVID-19. Turning to the study itself: Material from acute and convalescent COVID-19 was sourced from the United States, Italy and Spain. Nucleic acid was either cDNA or gDNA, and it came from T cells, B-cell-depleted T cells, or PBMCs.

This CDR3 has 11 residues. Trimming took off 2 bases at V and 9 bases at J, with 8 bases between the two ends. The germline gives CDR1 SGHNT, CDR2 YYREEE (reference sequence). How the authors handled the data: Amplification of reference gene primers provided the estimated nucleated cell counts. TCRdb's table, derived via immunoSEQ multiplex PCR, lists solely in-frame clones and lacks some. Clonal size and the V and J genes are those of that table, whereas D and trimming came from the DNA. Counted here are approximately 38,000 clones, just over 85% occurring once; the ten biggest clones make up around 5%.

This chain links TRBV5-4 with TRBJ1-1; no definite D call. This TCR was recovered from a woman between 65 and 79 years old with active COVID-19. The material sequenced was peripheral blood. The CDR3 nucleotides read TGTGCCAGCAGCTTCGGGGAGAAAGCTTTCTTT. As protein: CASSFGEKAFF.